The clone carrying this TCR beta chain has ten or more counts. Its antigen is not known. Unique molecular identifiers were built into the TCRbeta library. TCRdb reprocessed the PCR reads with MiXCR, giving one entry per CDR3 protein. The sample has hundreds of thousands of distinct CDR3 sequences; roughly 13% are singletons. The CDR3 contains 12 residues. Deletions cut 5 bases from V and 7 bases from J, with 12 bases between. The germline V gene encodes CDR1 SGHVS and CDR2 FQNEAQ. This sample was taken from a study of T-cell reconstitution after alpha-beta-depleted transplantation in children. Study observations and caveats: Newly produced T cells mostly accounted for T-cell counts and diversity one year post-transplant.

This sequence joins TRBV7-8 and TRBJ2-7; D is uncertain. Material: PBMCs, obtained before TCRalphabeta/CD19-depleted stem cell transplant. The clonotype originates from a girl aged 2-10 years with congenital amegakaryocytic thrombocytopenia, due to receive a stem cell transplant. CDR3 residues: CASSPYPTEQYF. The CDR3, as DNA: TGTGCCAGCAGCCCCTATCCGACTGAGCAGTACTTC.